These 20 T cell receptor beta chains came from one sample sequenced in a study of blood T cell repertoires in COVID-19. Method: immunoSEQ multiplex PCR; TCRdb's copy keeps in-frame clones and lacks some. The repertoire holds some 110,000 clones, 87% seen once, with 7.7% in the top ten. Sequencing was performed on peripheral blood. The receptors originated from a human donor in a cohort sampled during active COVID-19.

J is TRBJ1-2 and V is TRBV29-1, with TRBD1 matching 7 bases. The CDR3 is made up of 11 amino acids. CDR1 and CDR2 (germline): SQVTM, ANQGSEA. CDR3 nucleotide sequence: TGCGGGGGACAGTCTAACTATGGCTACACCTTC. Translated: CGGQSNYGYTF.

The V and J genes are TRBV6-4 and TRBJ2-1; the match to TRBD2 covers 9 bases. Per the germline V gene, CDR1 is MRHNA and CDR2 is SNTAGT. The CDR3 is made up of 16 amino acids. Trimming cost V 4 bases and J 5 bases; bases outside gene matches: 9. The CDR3 protein is CASSVNRASGNNEQFF. The CDR3 DNA follows: TGTGCCAGCAGTGTAAATAGGGCTAGCGGGAACAATGAGCAGTTCTTC.

The chain links TRBV19 to TRBJ1-2; 9 nucleotides agree with TRBD1. The germline V gene has CDR1 LNHDA and CDR2 SQIVND (reference sequence). The CDR3 is made up of 12 amino acids. V dropped 6 bases and J dropped 10; count of bases not matched to a gene: 6. CDR3 residues: CASRPDRGAYTF. CDR3 nucleotides: TGTGCCAGTAGGCCGGACAGGGGTGCCTACACCTTC. The entire variable domain, with the rest obtained from reference TRBV19 and TRBJ1-2, is as follows: DGGITQSPKYLFRKEGQNVTLSCEQNLNHDAMYWYRQDPGQGLRLIYYSQIVNDFQKGDIAEGYSVSREKKESFPLTVTSAQKNPTAFYLCASRPDRGAYTFGSGTRLTVV.

V usage is TRBV29-1 and J usage is TRBJ2-3; a possible D gene is TRBD1 (6 bases). V gave up 7 bases and J gave up 6 bases, with 14 bases separating them. This CDR3 has 12 amino acids. CDR1 and CDR2 from the germline V gene are SQVTM and ANQGSEA. The CDR3 loop is CSGDLGADTQYF. Written as DNA, the CDR3 is TGCAGCGGGGACCTGGGGGCCGATACGCAGTATTTT.

The gene calls are TRBV18 and TRBJ2-7, with a weak D call TRBD1 (5 bases). The CDR3 has 13 residues. V was cut by 3 bases and J by 6 bases, with 12 bases left in between. Germline V CDR1 and CDR2: KGHSH, LQKENI. The CDR3 protein is CASSPGAPLEQYF. CDR3 sequence (DNA): TGTGCCAGCTCACCTGGGGCGCCCCTCGAGCAGTACTTC. The full variable domain, with the rest looked up from reference TRBV18 and TRBJ2-7, is NAGVMQNPRHLVRRRGQEARLRCSPMKGHSHVYWYRQLPEEGLKFMVYLQKENIIDESGMPKERFSAEFPKEGPSILRIQQVVRGDSAAYFCASSPGAPLEQYFGPGTRLTVT.

The chain employs TRBV15 and TRBJ1-5; the match to TRBD1 covers 9 bases. V dropped 1 base and J dropped 0; count of bases not matched to a gene: 7. Germline assignment: CDR1 LNHNV and CDR2 YYDKDF (reference sequence). CDR3 length: 18 amino acids. Here the CDR3 DNA reads TGTGCCACCAGCAGAGTAGTGGGACAGGGCCTTAGCAATCAGCCCCAGCATTTT. Amino acids: CATSRVVGQGLSNQPQHF.

This clone was counted only a few times. The gene calls are TRBV6-6 and TRBJ2-2; 8 bases match TRBD2. The V segment lost 5 bases and the J segment 7 bases; nucleotides outside the gene matches: 15. Germline lookup yields CDR1 MNHNY and CDR2 SVGAGI (reference sequence). The CDR3 loop spans 17 amino acids. The CDR3 region has the DNA TGTGCCAGCAGTCGACCTAGCGGGCCTCGGGCAGTCGGGGAGCTGTTTTTT. It translates to CASSRPSGPRAVGELFF.

This chain connects TRBV28 to TRBJ2-7; 10 positions agree with TRBD2. V was pared by 7 bases and J by 2 bases, with 5 bases of the junction left unmatched. The germline CDR1 and CDR2 sequences are MDHEN and SYDVKM. This CDR3 contains 14 residues. CDR3 bases: TGTGCCAGCACAACTAGCGGGACACCCTACGAGCAGTACTTC. It codes for CASTTSGTPYEQYF.

This clone was counted once. The rearrangement links TRBV30 to TRBJ2-7; TRBD1 agrees at 8 bases. The CDR3 consists of 13 residues. Germline V gives CDR1 GTSNPN, CDR2 SVGIG (reference sequence). The V gene end was trimmed by 4 bases and the J gene end by 0 bases; junction bases not matched to a gene: 2. The CDR3 reads CAWMGQASYEQYF. In nucleotides, the CDR3 is TGTGCCTGGATGGGACAGGCCTCCTACGAGCAGTACTTC.

In the case of this clone: The same CDR3 arises from other DNA sequences in this sample as well. The genes are TRBV5-6 and TRBJ2-5; D is ambiguous. The germline V gene has CDR1 SGHDT and CDR2 YYEEEE. The CDR3 is 11 amino acids. Trimming left V 5 bases short and J 3 bases short, with 5 bases between. For the CDR3, the DNA is TGTGCCAGCAGTATAAAAGAGACCCAGTACTTC. It yields the protein CASSIKETQYF.

V gene TRBV14 combines with J gene TRBJ1-5; D may be TRBD1 (6 bases). The CDR3 sequence is 15 residues long. Germline V gene data show CDR1 as SGHDN and CDR2 as FVKESK. V was shortened by 4 bases and J by 1 base, with 11 bases between the two germline ends. The CDR3 reads CASSRGGRSNQPQHF. CDR3 nucleotides: TGTGCCAGCAGCCGAGGGGGACGGAGCAATCAGCCCCAGCATTTT.

CDR3 sequence: CASSPSGRARETQYF. The CDR3 DNA sequence: TGTGCCAGCTCACCAAGCGGGAGGGCCCGGGAGACCCAGTACTTC. The V call is TRBV18, the J call TRBJ2-5, with 10 bases lining up with TRBD2. Trimming removed 2 bases from V and 5 bases from J; junction bases left unmatched: 5. Germline V gives CDR1 KGHSH, CDR2 LQKENI. The CDR3 consists of 15 residues.

The chain is built from TRBV3-1 (or the pseudogene TRBV3-2) and TRBJ1-1; 9 bases are a match to TRBD1. The CDR3 runs to 15 residues. Trimming removed 4 bases from V and 1 base from J; junction bases left unmatched: 4. CDR1 LGHDT and CDR2 YNNKEL come from the germline V gene (reference sequence). CDR3 in amino acids: CASSRPGQGNTEAFF. Written as DNA, the CDR3 is TGTGCCAGCAGCCGACCGGGACAGGGGAACACTGAAGCTTTCTTT.

The chain recombines TRBV7-9 with TRBJ2-2; no reliable D call. Germline loops: CDR1 SEHNR, CDR2 FQNEAQ (reference sequence). V lost 5 bases to trimming and J lost 0 bases, with 10 bases between them. This CDR3 spans 15 amino acids. CDR3 in DNA: TGTGCCAGCAGCGCCCTTGAGCCGAACACCGGGGAGCTGTTTTTT. Translating gives CASSALEPNTGELFF.

This clone was detected once. The rearrangement links TRBV14 to TRBJ2-7; no clear D gene. V lost 2 bases to trimming and J lost 3 bases, with 8 bases between them. From germline, CDR1 is SGHDN and CDR2 FVKESK. The CDR3 contains 13 residues. CDR3 DNA sequence: TGTGCCAGCAGCCAACAGCTAGGCTACGAGCAGTACTTC. This codes for CASSQQLGYEQYF.

The V call is TRBV6-5, the J call TRBJ2-1; TRBD2 agrees at 10 bases. Unmatched junction bases numbered 9, after V lost 7 bases and J lost 6 bases. Germline V gene data show CDR1 as MNHEY and CDR2 as SVGAGI. The length of the CDR3 is 15 residues. CDR3 nucleotide sequence: TGTGCCAGCACCTTTCTAGCGGGAGCGTCCAATGAGCAGTTCTTC. Translated: CASTFLAGASNEQFF.

The chain couples TRBV9 to TRBJ2-7; D not certain. The CDR3 runs 14 residues. The V end was cut by 3 bases, the J end by 0 bases, with 10 bases between. CDR1 SGDLS and CDR2 YYNGEE come from the germline V gene. The CDR3 protein is CASSEQSSSYEQYF. CDR3 nucleotide sequence: TGTGCCAGCAGCGAACAGAGCAGCTCCTACGAGCAGTACTTC.

This chain links TRBV18 with TRBJ2-7; 8 bases fit TRBD1. Germline CDR1 reads KGHSH; CDR2 reads LQKENI. J gave up 2 bases and V 2 bases, and 2 bases lay outside the gene matches. The CDR3 is 14 amino acids. The CDR3 is CASSPAGGPYEQYF. The CDR3 coding sequence is TGTGCCAGCTCACCAGCAGGGGGCCCCTACGAGCAGTACTTC.

The rearrangement uses TRBV9 and TRBJ2-3, with TRBD2 matching 10 bases. The CDR3 spans 16 residues. Germline trimming cut 3 bases from V and 2 bases from J; bases unmatched to any gene: 6. CDR1 is SGDLS, CDR2 YYNGEE, per germline. The CDR3, as DNA: TGTGCCAGCAGCGGGCCGCTAGCGGGGGTCACAGATACGCAGTATTTT. Its translation: CASSGPLAGVTDTQYF.

The chain employs TRBV18 and TRBJ1-4; D is unclear. V dropped 6 bases and J dropped 6 bases, with 5 bases sitting between them. CDR1 is KGHSH, CDR2 LQKENI, per germline. The CDR3 is 11 amino acids. The chain's CDR3 is CASSGDEKLFF. The DNA for the CDR3 is TGTGCCAGCTCCGGGGATGAAAAACTGTTTTTT.